This passage covers 22 T cell receptor beta chains from one sample sequenced in a study of CD8 T cells in Susac syndrome. An input of 0.5 to 1 ug of RNA was subjected to reverse transcription using random hexamers. TCRdb re-analysed the immunoSEQ multiplex PCR reads in MiXCR, keeping a single row per CDR3 protein. This repertoire shows around 130,000 distinct CDR3 sequences, about 90% found once; its top ten account for about 0.25%. The sequencing input was CD8+ T cells from PBMCs. All receptors come from a human donor with multiple sclerosis.

CDR3 sequence: CASAAGGTDTQYF. The DNA for the CDR3 is TGTGCCAGCGCGGCGGGTGGCACAGATACGCAGTATTTT. The J gene is TRBJ2-3, the V gene TRBV27, with a weak D call TRBD2 (5 bases). The length of the CDR3 is 13 residues. Trimming stripped 8 bases from V and 1 base from J, with 10 bases between. CDR1 and CDR2 from the germline V gene are MNHEY and SMNVEV (reference sequence).

The chain recombines TRBV4-1 with TRBJ2-7; the D gene could be TRBD1 or TRBD2 (5 bases each). Deletions cut 8 bases from V and 3 bases from J, with 14 bases between. Per germline, CDR1 MGHRA and CDR2 YSYEKL. This CDR3 has 13 amino acids. In DNA, the CDR3 is TGCGCCAGCTCCTACGGGGACGGCTACGAGCAGTACTTC. Protein sequence: CASSYGDGYEQYF.

CDR3 in amino acids: CASSPIVRDWDTEAFF. The CDR3 coding sequence is TGTGCCAGTAGCCCCATCGTGCGCGACTGGGACACTGAAGCTTTCTTT. This sequence joins TRBV19 and TRBJ1-1; D uncertain. The CDR3 totals 16 residues. V was clipped by 6 bases and J by 3 bases, with 20 bases between them. From germline, CDR1 is LNHDA and CDR2 SQIVND (reference sequence).

The rearrangement joins TRBV28 to TRBJ2-5, with 7 bases matching TRBD1. The J segment lost 1 base and the V segment lost 6 bases, leaving 5 bases of the junction unmatched. Looked up from germline, CDR1 is MDHEN and CDR2 is SYDVKM. This CDR3 is 14 amino acids long. DNA for the CDR3: TGTGCCAGCAGCGAGGGGACAGCCCAAGAGACCCAGTACTTC. This encodes CASSEGTAQETQYF.

The chain recombines TRBV7-2 with TRBJ1-2; D remains unclear. The germline V and J ends were trimmed by 2 bases and 6 bases, with 19 bases remaining between them. Germline lookup yields CDR1 SGHTA and CDR2 FQGNSA. The CDR3 loop spans 16 amino acids. The CDR3 DNA follows: TGTGCCAGCAGCTTAACACCAACTCATATCGTGGATGGCTACACCTTC. Its protein is CASSLTPTHIVDGYTF.

The chain has TRBV4-2 and TRBJ2-1; 9 positions match TRBD2. Germline CDR1 LGHNA, CDR2 YNFKEQ. Unmatched junction bases numbered 3, after V lost 0 bases and J lost 9 bases. The CDR3 is 14 residues long. DNA of the CDR3: TGTGCCAGCAGCCAAGATGCGGGAGGGCCTGAGCAGTTCTTC. This gives the protein CASSQDAGGPEQFF.

As regards this clonotype: The DNA is left out, because the CDR3 cannot be placed on it with certainty; the CDR3 is given as TCRdb lists it. The rearrangement joins TRBV9 to TRBJ2-2; the table gives TRBD1 as D, unverified against the DNA. The CDR3 is 19 residues long, ends included. The germline V gene has CDR1 SGDLS and CDR2 YYNGEE. CDR3 residues: CASSVRLFRDRGTPGSCFF.

The chain employs TRBV19 and TRBJ1-5, with D perhaps TRBD1 (6 bases). Deletions cut 5 bases from V and 0 bases from J, with 11 bases between. The germline gives CDR1 LNHDA, CDR2 SQIVND (reference sequence). The CDR3 totals 15 residues. The CDR3 sequence: CASSWTDPSNQPQHF. The CDR3 DNA is TGTGCCAGTAGTTGGACAGACCCTAGCAATCAGCCCCAGCATTTT.

This clonotype occurred once. The chain joins TRBV28 to TRBJ1-1, with 7 bases fitting TRBD1. The CDR3 spans 16 residues. Germline CDR1 and CDR2: MDHEN and SYDVKM. V dropped 7 bases and J dropped 6; count of bases not matched to a gene: 17. Written as DNA, the CDR3 is TGTGCCAGCAACCCCCAGGGGGTAGCGTTCTTCGCTGAAGCTTTCTTT. The encoded protein is CASNPQGVAFFAEAFF.

The chain links TRBV4-1 to TRBJ2-6; TRBD1 aligns across 10 bases. The V gene's germline CDR1 is MGHRA and CDR2 YSYEKL. This CDR3 has 17 amino acids. The J segment lost 3 bases and the V segment lost 3 bases, leaving 5 bases of the junction unmatched. The chain's CDR3 is CASSQTGGLGGANVLTF. The CDR3 DNA reads TGCGCCAGCAGCCAGACAGGGGGCTTGGGTGGGGCCAACGTCCTGACTTTC.

This chain connects TRBV28 to TRBJ1-3; 7 bases fit TRBD1. The CDR3 has 15 amino acids. Trimming took 7 bases from V and 2 from J; bases not matched to a gene: 8. Germline loops: CDR1 MDHEN, CDR2 SYDVKM. DNA for the CDR3: TGTGCCAGCACCTTACAGGGGAACCCTGGAAACACCATATATTTT. This gives the protein CASTLQGNPGNTIYF.

The chain carries TRBV20-1 and TRBJ1-2; D unresolved. The CDR3 is 8 residues long. Germline CDR1 reads DFQATT; CDR2 reads SNEGSKA (reference sequence). The CDR3 region is CNLYGYTF. DNA for the CDR3: TGCAACCTCTATGGCTACACCTTC.

This chain uses TRBV4-3 with TRBJ2-5; 9 bases are shared with TRBD2. The CDR3 has 16 residues. Per the germline V gene, CDR1 is LGHNA and CDR2 is YSLEER. V shed 0 bases and J 1 base; nucleotides not matched to a gene: 3. The CDR3 DNA is TGCGCCAGCAGCCAAGAAACTAGCGGGCTCCAAGAGACCCAGTACTTC. It translates to CASSQETSGLQETQYF.

The gene calls are TRBV7-8 and TRBJ1-1, with 9 bases lining up with TRBD1. Germline V gives CDR1 SGHVS, CDR2 FQNEAQ. With V trimmed by 3 bases and J by 3 bases, 8 bases remained unmatched. CDR3 size: 16 residues. CDR3 bases: TGTGCCAGCAGCTTGGCTACAGGGGGCATGTACACTGAAGCTTTCTTT. It specifies CASSLATGGMYTEAFF.

This chain links TRBV27 with TRBJ2-3, with 10 bases fitting TRBD2. Germline V gives CDR1 MNHEY, CDR2 SMNVEV (reference sequence). The CDR3 covers 14 residues. The V and J ends lost 7 bases and 4 bases, in that order; junction bases with no gene match: 5. CDR3 sequence: CASTQLAGADTQYF. CDR3 sequence (DNA): TGTGCCAGCACCCAGCTAGCGGGGGCAGATACGCAGTATTTT.

The chain combines TRBV29-1 with TRBJ1-2; D is unclear. This CDR3 spans 14 amino acids. The V gene lost 6 bases and the J gene lost 8 bases, with 22 bases spanning the gap. Germline-derived CDR1 and CDR2 are SQVTM and ANQGSEA. The CDR3, as DNA: TGCAGCGTACACACCGCGAGGTCCCTCGAGGGCTACACCTTC. Protein product: CSVHTARSLEGYTF.

This clonotype showed up just a few times. The chain joins TRBV24-1 to TRBJ2-7; the D gene is possibly TRBD2 (5 bases). Trimming took 9 bases from V and 7 from J, leaving 18 bases between them. Germline values: CDR1 KGHDR, CDR2 SFDVKD. The length of the CDR3 is 13 residues. The CDR3 DNA is TGTGCCACCGGAACAACTTTATCGGGGGAGCAGTACTTC. Its protein is CATGTTLSGEQYF.

CDR3 amino acids: CASSQVGYQPQHF. For the CDR3, the DNA is TGTGCCAGCAGCCAGGTCGGTTATCAGCCCCAGCATTTT. This rearrangement joins TRBV3-1 to TRBJ1-5, with D uncertain. The V end lost 3 bases, the J end lost 5 bases, and 8 bases lay between the germline ends. Germline values: CDR1 LGHDT, CDR2 YNNKEL (reference sequence). The CDR3 length is 13 residues.

This sequence joins TRBV7-2 and TRBJ2-7, with 7 bases identical to TRBD2. V lost 2 bases to trimming and J lost 4 bases; unmatched junction nucleotides: 8. CDR1 is SGHTA and CDR2 is FQGNSA in the germline V gene. This CDR3 contains 15 residues. The CDR3 sequence: CASSLLPGGGYEQYF. Written as DNA, the CDR3 is TGTGCCAGCAGCTTACTACCGGGAGGAGGTTACGAGCAGTACTTC.

The rearrangement joins TRBV24-1 to TRBJ2-2; a possible D gene is TRBD2 (5 bases). Germline-derived CDR1 and CDR2 are KGHDR and SFDVKD. The CDR3 contains 15 residues. The V end was cut by 1 base, the J end by 1 base, with 6 bases between. DNA of the CDR3: TGTGCCACCAGTGATTTACGGGAGAACACCGGGGAGCTGTTTTTT. It yields the protein CATSDLRENTGELFF.

The gene calls are TRBV10-1 and TRBJ2-3; unclear D gene. V was pared by 4 bases and J by 0 bases, with 8 bases between. The CDR3 has 14 amino acids. Germline V gene sequence: CDR1 WNHNN, CDR2 SYGVQD (reference sequence). The CDR3 sequence is CASSGSSSTDTQYF. The CDR3, as DNA: TGCGCCAGCAGTGGTTCGTCTAGCACAGATACGCAGTATTTT.

V usage is TRBV5-6 and J usage is TRBJ2-6; TRBD1 is a possible D gene (5 bases). Trimming cost V 4 bases and J 2 bases, with 22 bases left between them. The germline CDR1 and CDR2 sequences are SGHDT and YYEEEE. The CDR3 loop spans 19 amino acids. CDR3 sequence: CASSLSYYGASPGANVLTF. The CDR3 DNA sequence: TGTGCCAGCAGCCTGTCCTACTATGGGGCCTCGCCTGGGGCCAACGTCCTGACTTTC.